The present T cell receptor beta chain was sequenced within a study of T cells in Graves' hyperthyroidism and ophthalmopathy. What was amplified from RNA transcripts were TCR beta CDR3 regions. TCR CDR3 underwent first-round RT-PCR with the HTBI primer set. TCRdb reprocessed the multiplex PCR reads with MiXCR, giving one entry per CDR3 protein. The sample has hundreds of thousands of distinct CDR3 sequences; approximately 15% are singletons. Trimming took 4 bases from V and 0 from J, leaving 16 bases between them. This CDR3 has 15 residues. Germline values: CDR1 GTSNPN, CDR2 SVGIG (reference sequence).

The gene calls are TRBV30 and TRBJ2-7; D might be TRBD1 (5 bases). Sequencing used blood. This sequence was found in a woman aged 18-30 years with Graves' hyperthyroidism. CDR3 loop: CAWNHRKRSSYEQYF. The DNA of the CDR3 is TGTGCCTGGAATCACAGGAAGAGAAGCTCCTACGAGCAGTACTTC.